Detailed here is one T cell receptor (beta chain). The data were taken from a study of blood T cell repertoires in COVID-19. As for the study in general: The cDNA or gDNA used as material had been derived from T cells, B-cell-depleted T cells, or PBMCs.

In the original workflow: Nucleated cell number was recorded as an estimate derived from reference gene primer amplification. Sequencing was performed with immunoSEQ multiplex PCR; in TCRdb, only in-frame clones are kept and a portion is missing. The V and J calls and clone size come from that table; D and trimming were worked out from the DNA. This table holds under 65,000 clones, roughly 82% found once. Per germline, CDR1 SGDLS and CDR2 YYNGEE. This CDR3 is built from 13 residues. Trimming cost V 3 bases and J 2 bases, with 6 bases left between them. The gene calls are TRBV9 and TRBJ1-3; D perhaps matches TRBD1 (5 bases). This sequence originates from an older woman with acute or convalescent COVID-19. Sequencing used peripheral blood. CDR3 loop: CASSEDTGNTIYF. CDR3 bases: TGTGCCAGCAGCGAGGACACTGGAAACACCATATATTTT.